Described below is a single TCR beta chain sequence and its context. Its target is unknown. Germline assignment: CDR1 SQVTM and CDR2 ANQGSEA. There are 14 residues in the CDR3. V gave up 1 base and J gave up 7 bases, with 17 bases separating them. PCR amplification relied on 60 Vbeta primers (plus 13 Jbeta primers). Sequencing used immunoSEQ multiplex PCR; TCRdb keeps in-frame clones, though not all of them. Of about 170,000 clones listed, 70% to 90% are singletons. The data were obtained in a study of cytomegalovirus exposure and HLA in healthy donors. Looking at the study overall: Genetic ancestry analysis placed under 90% of the roughly 400 donors that were genotyped in the Caucasian-associated cluster. Broader study findings: In vitro experiments confirmed that a few CMV-associated chains were specific for CMV antigens.

The V gene is TRBV29-1, the J gene TRBJ2-7; tentative D call: TRBD2 (5 bases). Material for sequencing was PBMCs. This TCR derives from a man between 18 and 29 years old in good health and CMV-seropositive. CDR3 nucleotides: TGCAGCGTTGAAGGGAAGGCCTCCCCGGGAGAGCAGTACTTC. Protein product: CSVEGKASPGEQYF.